In this sample, the clone carrying this TCR beta chain turned up a few times. Its matching antigen is unknown. The data are from a study of vaccination and CD4 T cells after COVID-19. Study as a whole: The convalescents comprised six males and four females, two of them Hispanic.

The Oncomine TCR Beta short-read assay sequenced DNA from cultured CD4+ T cells. Each CDR3 protein gets one entry after TCRdb re-called the PCR reads with MiXCR. The sample has tens of thousands of distinct CDR3 sequences, 38% seen once. The CDR3 totals 15 residues. Germline V CDR1 and CDR2: MNHEY, SVGAGI. The V gene lost 4 bases and the J gene lost 5 bases, with 17 bases spanning the gap. This sample's treatment: approximately nine-day PBMC culture with coronavirus spike peptide pools or control peptides (ViraFEST assay). Before TCRs were sequenced, ViraFEST expanded antigen-specific T cells with peptide pools. Healthy people given the vaccine had no prior SARS-CoV-2 infection (nucleocapsid antibodies were negative before and after vaccination).

The specimen comprised CD4+ T cells from blood, cultured in vitro, sampled before SARS-CoV-2 vaccination. The chain is built from TRBV6-5 and TRBJ1-1; D gene ambiguous. This clonotype originated in a human donor who received a COVID-19 vaccine. CDR3 amino acids: CASSWPRRAGTEAFF. In nucleotides, the CDR3 is TGTGCCAGCAGTTGGCCGAGGCGGGCCGGGACTGAAGCTTTCTTT.